This paragraph covers one T cell receptor (beta chain) sequence. Its cognate antigen is unknown. The germline CDR1 and CDR2 sequences are LNHNV and YYDKDF (reference sequence). The CDR3 is made up of 16 amino acids. V dropped 5 bases and J dropped 4; count of bases not matched to a gene: 11. This specimen comes from a study of identical twins. The study, taken as a whole, reports: In cord blood, abundant beta clonotypes had fewer insertions; memory showed no trend. A cross-sectional statistical analysis, not follow-up of the same donors, supported the conclusions.

TCRdb recomputed calls from the 5' RACE reads with MiXCR, one row per CDR3 protein. The repertoire has 420,000 or so distinct CDR3 sequences, less than 20% of them found once; the top ten carry 10% to 15%. Sequencing used naive T cells sorted from blood. The sequence came from a man aged 50 or older in good health. This rearrangement joins TRBV15 to TRBJ2-3, with 8 bases that match TRBD2. In nucleotides, the CDR3 is TGTGCCACCAGCTCTCAGCGGGGGTCTGGTGCAGATACGCAGTATTTT. This sequence encodes CATSSQRGSGADTQYF.